The next 20 T cell receptor beta chains were all read from a single sample in a study of response to subunit inactivated influenza vaccine. Via MiXCR, TCRdb re-called the RT-PCR reads, giving one row per CDR3 protein. The table lists hundreds of thousands of distinct CDR3 sequences, 6.5% to 8% of them singletons, with 13% in the top ten. This sample comprised PBMCs from blood, obtained approximately 25 months after vaccination. The receptors shown here come from a man between 50 and 75 years old who received an inactivated influenza vaccine.

The V and J genes are TRBV28 and TRBJ1-4; a weak D match, TRBD1 (6 bases). Germline values: CDR1 MDHEN, CDR2 SYDVKM. Trimming stripped 8 bases from V and 8 bases from J, with 18 bases between. This CDR3 has 14 residues. CDR3 sequence: CASSTTGRSEKLFF. The DNA for the CDR3 is TGTGCCAGCTCTACAACAGGGAGAAGCGAAAAACTGTTTTTT.

This clonotype was recorded a few times. The chain has TRBV20-1 and TRBJ2-1; 7 nucleotides align to TRBD1. CDR3 length: 13 amino acids. Trimming removed 6 bases from V and 5 bases from J; junction bases left unmatched: 7. Germline-derived CDR1 and CDR2 are DFQATT and SNEGSKA (reference sequence). DNA of the CDR3: TGCAGTGCCTTTGAGGGGGCCGACAATGAGCAGTTCTTC. This sequence encodes CSAFEGADNEQFF.

This clonotype was counted only a few times. The CDR3 DNA follows: TGCAGTGCTAGAGCTACCGGGACAGGGGGCCGCTACGAGCAGTACTTC. The encoded protein is CSARATGTGGRYEQYF. This rearrangement joins TRBV20-1 to TRBJ2-7; TRBD1 agrees at 12 bases. J lost 3 bases, V lost 1 base, and 7 bases had no gene match. The CDR3 runs to 16 residues. Per germline, CDR1 DFQATT and CDR2 SNEGSKA (reference sequence).

V and J are TRBV29-1 and TRBJ2-5; D is uncertain. Per the germline V gene, CDR1 is SQVTM and CDR2 is ANQGSEA. V was pared by 1 base and J by 7 bases, with 7 bases between. This CDR3 has 11 amino acids. The CDR3 nucleotides read TGCAGCGTTGAAGGGACCGGGACCCAGTACTTC. Translating gives CSVEGTGTQYF.

This clonotype was seen many times. The J gene is TRBJ2-3, the V gene TRBV12-3 or TRBV12-4, with 8 bases aligning to TRBD2. The V gene end was trimmed by 5 bases and the J gene end by 3 bases; junction bases not matched to a gene: 10. The CDR3 totals 16 residues. The DNA of the CDR3 is TGTGCCAGCAGTCCCCGGGTAGCGGGACAAACAGATACGCAGTATTTT. This sequence encodes CASSPRVAGQTDTQYF.

In its sample, this clonotype was seen a few times. The chain joins TRBV20-1 to TRBJ2-5; 12 bases line up with TRBD2. V dropped 4 bases and J dropped 4; count of bases not matched to a gene: 4. CDR1 and CDR2 (germline): DFQATT, SNEGSKA (reference sequence). CDR3 length: 14 residues. The CDR3: CSAKLAGGRETQYF. As DNA, the CDR3 is TGCAGTGCTAAGCTAGCGGGGGGGCGAGAGACCCAGTACTTC.

This clonotype has at least ten counts. The V and J genes are TRBV20-1 and TRBJ1-2; TRBD1 agrees at 11 bases. CDR1 and CDR2 from the germline V gene are DFQATT and SNEGSKA (reference sequence). Trimming took 6 bases from V and 8 from J; bases not matched to a gene: 8. The CDR3 is 13 residues long. This CDR3 reads CSAGQGGSTGYTF. CDR3 nucleotides: TGCAGTGCGGGACAGGGGGGGTCTACGGGCTACACCTTC.

This clonotype showed up many times. The chain carries TRBV12-3 or TRBV12-4 and TRBJ2-2, with D unresolved. V was clipped by 5 bases and J by 4 bases, with 11 bases between them. The CDR3 covers 14 residues. CDR3 coding DNA: TGTGCCAGCAGTCTCACAACGGGCACCGGGGAGCTGTTTTTT. This translates into CASSLTTGTGELFF.

Only a few counts were recorded for this clonotype. V is TRBV12-3 or TRBV12-4 and J is TRBJ1-6; D not certain. This CDR3 is 13 amino acids long. V lost 7 bases, J lost 10 bases, and 14 bases lay in between. The CDR3 DNA sequence: TGTGCCAGCACCCCGGTTTTGGGGTCACCCCTCCACTTT. Encoded protein: CASTPVLGSPLHF.

This clonotype was recorded a few times. The rearrangement links TRBV7-8 to TRBJ2-3; D is unresolved. Trimming took 2 bases from V and 6 from J, leaving 9 bases between them. This CDR3 spans 13 amino acids. Germline CDR1 and CDR2: SGHVS and FQNEAQ. This CDR3 is CASSLQPADTQYF. The CDR3 DNA reads TGTGCCAGCAGCTTACAACCGGCGGATACGCAGTATTTT. Supplemented by reference TRBV7-8 and TRBJ2-3, the full variable domain reads GAGVSQSPRYKVAKRGQDVALRCDPISGHVSLFWYQQALGQGPEFLTYFQNEAQLDKSGLPSDRFFAERPEGSVSTLKIQRTQQEDSAVYLCASSLQPADTQYFGPGTRLTVL.

The chain has TRBV6-5 and TRBJ2-2; no definite D call. CDR1 and CDR2 from the germline V gene are MNHEY and SVGAGI. V lost 1 base, J lost 1 base, and 7 bases lay in between. The CDR3 is made up of 15 amino acids. In DNA form, the CDR3 reads TGTGCCAGCAGTTACTTAGGCGAGAACACCGGGGAGCTGTTTTTT. It translates to CASSYLGENTGELFF.

This clonotype has a handful of counts. The chain recombines TRBV20-1 with TRBJ2-1, with TRBD2 identical over 7 bases. Germline lookup yields CDR1 DFQATT and CDR2 SNEGSKA (reference sequence). Unmatched junction bases numbered 13, after V lost 5 bases and J lost 6 bases. The CDR3 spans 15 residues. CDR3 in DNA: TGCAGTGCTCTCCCGGGACTACTGTTGGCCAATGAGCAGTTCTTC. Its protein is CSALPGLLLANEQFF.

This clonotype showed up just a few times. This rearrangement joins TRBV5-1 to TRBJ2-7; maybe TRBD2 (5 bases). Germline V gene data show CDR1 as SGHRS and CDR2 as YFSETQ. This CDR3 has 14 residues. Trimming took off 6 bases at V and 1 base at J, with 14 bases between the two ends. The CDR3 loop reads CASTSGGGSYEQYF. As DNA, the CDR3 is TGCGCCAGCACCTCTGGAGGAGGTTCCTACGAGCAGTACTTC.

This clonotype was observed a handful of times. The rearrangement links TRBV10-2 to TRBJ2-4; no firm D call. V dropped 4 bases and J dropped 1 base, with 5 bases sitting between them. The CDR3 runs 13 residues. In germline, CDR1 is WSHSY, CDR2 SAAADI. The CDR3 protein is CASSVEAKNIQYF. The CDR3 nucleotides read TGCGCCAGCAGTGTGGAGGCCAAAAACATTCAGTACTTC.

The V gene is TRBV3-1, the J gene TRBJ1-2; TRBD1 matches 9 bases. CDR1 and CDR2 from the germline V gene are LGHDT and YNNKEL (reference sequence). The CDR3 spans 15 residues. Trimming took 2 bases from V and 4 from J; bases not matched to a gene: 5. This CDR3 is CASSQPGQGGYGYTF. The CDR3 bases are TGTGCCAGCAGCCAACCGGGACAGGGAGGCTATGGCTACACCTTC.

This clonotype has only a few counts. The chain employs TRBV9 and TRBJ2-7; 9 bases are shared with TRBD2. Germline V gene data show CDR1 as SGDLS and CDR2 as YYNGEE. The CDR3 contains 16 residues. V was pared by 0 bases and J by 3 bases, with 7 bases of the junction left unmatched. The CDR3 coding sequence is TGTGCCAGCAGCGTAGGCCCGGCGCGGGAGGGCTACGAGCAGTACTTC. Translation gives CASSVGPAREGYEQYF.

This clonotype showed up many times. The V and J genes are TRBV20-1 and TRBJ2-5, with TRBD1 as a possible D gene (5 bases). CDR1 is DFQATT, CDR2 SNEGSKA, per germline (reference sequence). V lost 3 bases to trimming and J lost 5 bases, with 16 bases between them. This CDR3 has 14 amino acids. In DNA form, the CDR3 reads TGCAGTGCTAGTAGGGGCAGGGTCGGGGAGACCCAGTACTTC. Amino acid sequence: CSASRGRVGETQYF.

The V call is TRBV5-1, the J call TRBJ2-3; D not certain. CDR3 size: 16 residues. V gave up 5 bases and J gave up 1 base, with 17 bases separating them. The germline gives CDR1 SGHRS, CDR2 YFSETQ. This CDR3 is CASRTRETSGTDTQYF. CDR3 in DNA: TGCGCCAGCAGAACCCGCGAAACGAGCGGCACAGATACGCAGTATTTT.

There are a few counts of this clonotype. This chain uses TRBV20-1 with TRBJ2-5, with D perhaps TRBD2 (6 bases). CDR1 and CDR2 (germline): DFQATT, SNEGSKA (reference sequence). V was pared by 4 bases and J by 2 bases, with 14 bases between. CDR3 length equals 14 residues. This CDR3 is CSANWRGGQETQYF. The CDR3, as DNA: TGCAGTGCTAACTGGCGGGGAGGACAAGAGACCCAGTACTTC.

The gene calls are TRBV5-1 and TRBJ2-5; D assignment may be TRBD1 or TRBD2 (6 bases each). The V gene's germline CDR1 is SGHRS and CDR2 YFSETQ. The CDR3 is 15 amino acids. Trimming took 4 bases from V and 7 from J, leaving 20 bases between them. Here the CDR3 DNA reads TGCGCCAGCAGCGGGGGCTGGACCGTGGAGGGGACCCAGTACTTC. Residues: CASSGGWTVEGTQYF.